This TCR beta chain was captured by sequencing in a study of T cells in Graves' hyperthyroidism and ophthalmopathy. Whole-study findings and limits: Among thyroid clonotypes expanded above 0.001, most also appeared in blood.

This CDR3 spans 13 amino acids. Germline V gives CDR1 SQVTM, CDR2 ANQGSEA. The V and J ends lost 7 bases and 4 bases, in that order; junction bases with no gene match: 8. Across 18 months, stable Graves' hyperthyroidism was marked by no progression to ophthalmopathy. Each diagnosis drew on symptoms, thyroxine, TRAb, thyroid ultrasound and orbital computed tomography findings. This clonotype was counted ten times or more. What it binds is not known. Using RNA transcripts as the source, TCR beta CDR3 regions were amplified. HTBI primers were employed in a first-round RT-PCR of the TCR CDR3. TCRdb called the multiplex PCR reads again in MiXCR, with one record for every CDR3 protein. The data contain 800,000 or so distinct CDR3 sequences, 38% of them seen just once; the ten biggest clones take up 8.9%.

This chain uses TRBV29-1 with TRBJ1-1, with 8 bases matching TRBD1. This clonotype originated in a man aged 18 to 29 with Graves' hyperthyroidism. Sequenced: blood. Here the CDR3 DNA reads TGCAGCGCCGCAGGGGGCCGTCTCACTGAAGCTTTCTTT. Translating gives CSAAGGRLTEAFF. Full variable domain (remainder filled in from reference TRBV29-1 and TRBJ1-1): SAVISQKPSRDICQRGTSLTIQCQVDSQVTMMFWYRQQPGQSLTLIATANQGSEATYESGFVIDKFPISRPNLTFSTLTVSNMSPEDSSIYLCSAAGGRLTEAFFGQGTRLTVV.